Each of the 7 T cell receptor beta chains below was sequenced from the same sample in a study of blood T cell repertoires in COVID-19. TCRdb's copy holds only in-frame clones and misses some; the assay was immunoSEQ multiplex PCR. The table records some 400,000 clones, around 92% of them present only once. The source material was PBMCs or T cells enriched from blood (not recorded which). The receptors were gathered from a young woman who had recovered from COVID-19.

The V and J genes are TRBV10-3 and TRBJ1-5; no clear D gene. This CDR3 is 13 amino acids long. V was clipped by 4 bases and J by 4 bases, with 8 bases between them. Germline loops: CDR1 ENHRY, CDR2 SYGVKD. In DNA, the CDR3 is TGTGCCATCAGTGGGCCGGGAAATCAGCCCCAGCATTTT. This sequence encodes CAISGPGNQPQHF.

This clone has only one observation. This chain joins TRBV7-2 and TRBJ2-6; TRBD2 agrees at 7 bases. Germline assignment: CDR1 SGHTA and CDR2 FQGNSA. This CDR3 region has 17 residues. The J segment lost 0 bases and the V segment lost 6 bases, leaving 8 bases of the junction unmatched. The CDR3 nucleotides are TGTGCCAGCAGGTTGGGAGGGACGAGCTCTGGGGCCAACGTCCTGACTTTC. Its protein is CASRLGGTSSGANVLTF.

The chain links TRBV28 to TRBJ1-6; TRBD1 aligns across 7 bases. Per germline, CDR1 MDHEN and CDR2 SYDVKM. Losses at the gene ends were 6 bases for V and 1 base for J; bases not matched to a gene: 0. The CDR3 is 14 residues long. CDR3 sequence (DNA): TGTGCCAGCAGCAGGGGGTCCTATAATTCACCCCTCCACTTT. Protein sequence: CASSRGSYNSPLHF.

DNA of the CDR3: TGTGCCAGCAGTTTTCTTAGGGGGTCGGAGACGGCAGAGCAGTACTTC. Protein: CASSFLRGSETAEQYF. The V gene is TRBV27, the J gene TRBJ2-7; possible D gene TRBD1, 6 bases. The CDR3 sequence is 16 residues long. The V gene's germline CDR1 is MNHEY and CDR2 SMNVEV (reference sequence). V gave up 3 bases and J gave up 7 bases, with 22 bases separating them.

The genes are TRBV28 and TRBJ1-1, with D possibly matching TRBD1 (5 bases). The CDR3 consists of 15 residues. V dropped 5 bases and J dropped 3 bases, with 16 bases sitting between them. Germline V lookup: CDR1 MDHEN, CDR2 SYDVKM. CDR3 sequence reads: CASSPQPTEYTEAFF. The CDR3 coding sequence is TGTGCCAGCAGTCCACAACCGACAGAATACACTGAAGCTTTCTTT.

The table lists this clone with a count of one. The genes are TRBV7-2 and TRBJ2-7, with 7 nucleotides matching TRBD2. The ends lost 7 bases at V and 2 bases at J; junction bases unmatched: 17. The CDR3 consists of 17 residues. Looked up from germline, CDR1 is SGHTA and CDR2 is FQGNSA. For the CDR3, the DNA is TGTGCCAGCACCCCAGCCCCCCTAGCGGCCGGACCCTACGAGCAGTACTTC. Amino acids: CASTPAPLAAGPYEQYF.

The CDR3 sequence: CASSTRQAMNTEAFF. The CDR3 DNA reads as TGTGCCAGTAGTACCCGACAGGCGATGAACACTGAAGCTTTCTTT. The rearrangement links TRBV19 to TRBJ1-1; possible D gene TRBD1, 6 bases. The ends were cut back, 4 bases at V and 0 bases at J, with 12 bases in the middle. CDR3 length equals 15 residues. Looked up from germline, CDR1 is LNHDA and CDR2 is SQIVND (reference sequence). Variable domain in full (rest from reference TRBV19 and TRBJ1-1): DGGITQSPKYLFRKEGQNVTLSCEQNLNHDAMYWYRQDPGQGLRLIYYSQIVNDFQKGDIAEGYSVSREKKESFPLTVTSAQKNPTAFYLCASSTRQAMNTEAFFGQGTRLTVV.